The rows below give T cell receptor beta chains drawn from one sample of a study of response to subunit inactivated influenza vaccine. MiXCR, run by TCRdb on the RT-PCR reads, gives a single entry per CDR3 protein. In the table there are 300,000 to 350,000 distinct CDR3 sequences, 20% to 25% of which are singletons. The sequences come from PBMCs from blood, collected less than 22 months after vaccination. The receptors here all came from a man aged 45 to 70 who received an inactivated influenza vaccine. Each CDR3 is given with its conserved first and last residue. Each record gives: clone size, V gene, J gene, D gene, CDR3 protein, CDR3 DNA. D genes are given only for firm matches. Clone size is not always given. Where it is, it says once, few, many or a class for expanded clones.

>NA|TRBV18|TRBJ2-1|TRBD2
CASSPGLVSYNEQFF
TGTGCCAGCTCACCGGGACTAGTTTCCTACAATGAGCAGTTCTTC
>NA|TRBV24-1|TRBJ2-6|NA
CATSDPGAGANVLTF
TGTGCCACCAGTGATCCAGGGGCTGGGGCCAACGTCCTGACTTTC
>NA|TRBV7-9|TRBJ2-3|TRBD2
CASSLPRAGGPTDTQYF
TGTGCCAGCAGCTTACCGCGAGCGGGAGGGCCAACAGATACGCAGTATTTT
>few|TRBV4-1|TRBJ1-2|NA
CASSQDTYRGRNYGYTF
TGCGCCAGCAGCCAAGATACATATCGGGGCCGGAACTATGGCTACACCTTC
>NA|TRBV7-2|TRBJ2-7|NA
CASSLSGVTVYEQYF
TGTGCCAGCAGCTTATCCGGCGTCACGGTCTACGAGCAGTACTTC
>NA|TRBV11-3|TRBJ2-3|NA
CASSLSGFADTQYF
TGTGCCAGCAGCTTATCAGGATTCGCAGATACGCAGTATTTT
>NA|TRBV6-1|TRBJ2-5|NA
CASYGPDQETQYF
TGTGCCAGCTACGGACCCGACCAAGAGACCCAGTACTTC
>few|TRBV28|TRBJ2-3|TRBD2
CASSSHSGRYIYTQYF
TGTGCCAGCAGCAGCCATAGCGGGAGGTATATATATACGCAGTATTTT
>few|TRBV29-1|TRBJ1-1|NA
CSAGRSLMNTEAFF
TGCAGCGCGGGACGGAGTCTCATGAACACTGAAGCTTTCTTT
>few|TRBV11-1|TRBJ1-3|TRBD1
CASSLALLAGTGGNTIYF
TGTGCCAGCAGCTTAGCCCTCTTGGCCGGGACAGGGGGAAACACCATATATTTT
>NA|TRBV4-3|TRBJ2-7|NA
CASSRGGGATVYEQYF
TGCGCCAGCAGCCGGGGGGGCGGAGCTACCGTCTACGAGCAGTACTTC
>NA|TRBV6-1|TRBJ2-7|TRBD2
CASKGTSGGASSSYEQYF
TGTGCCAGCAAAGGGACTAGCGGGGGGGCCTCTAGCTCCTACGAGCAGTACTTC
>NA|TRBV29-1|TRBJ1-2|NA
CSTRDTGAFGYTF
TGCAGCACCAGGGACACTGGGGCTTTTGGCTACACCTTC
>NA|TRBV6-5|TRBJ1-1|NA
CASSYSRLISGTEAFF
TGTGCCAGCAGTTACTCGAGGTTAATATCTGGAACTGAAGCTTTCTTT
>few|TRBV7-2|TRBJ1-2|NA
CASSLGLRAIYGYTF
TGTGCCAGCAGCTTAGGACTCAGGGCAATCTATGGCTACACCTTC
>few|TRBV5-1|TRBJ2-1|TRBD2
CASSLVIAGGGNEQFF
TGCGCCAGCAGCTTGGTTATAGCGGGAGGTGGTAATGAGCAGTTCTTC
>NA|TRBV11-2|TRBJ1-1|NA
CASSFDSTGPEAFF
TGTGCCAGCAGCTTCGATTCGACAGGTCCAGAAGCTTTCTTT
>NA|TRBV29-1|TRBJ2-1|TRBD1
CSVTGTGSYNEQFF
TGCAGCGTGACCGGGACAGGCTCCTACAATGAGCAGTTCTTC
>few|TRBV7-8|TRBJ1-6|NA
CASSLGGGRNSPLHF
TGTGCCAGCAGCTTAGGAGGGGGACGTAATTCACCCCTCCACTTT
>NA|TRBV20-1|TRBJ2-1|TRBD2
CSARDVAGATYNEQFF
TGCAGTGCTAGAGATGTAGCGGGAGCGACCTACAATGAGCAGTTCTTC
>many|TRBV3-1|TRBJ2-2|NA
CASSHRGGTGELFF
TGTGCCAGCAGCCATAGAGGGGGGACCGGGGAGCTGTTTTTT
>many|TRBV5-1|TRBJ1-2|NA
CASSPGGVLGLYGYTF
TGCGCCAGCAGCCCCGGAGGGGTCCTCGGCCTCTATGGCTACACCTTC
>many|TRBV25-1|TRBJ1-4|NA
CAQQAGEKLFF
TGTGCCCAGCAGGCGGGCGAAAAACTGTTTTTT
>NA|TRBV24-1|TRBJ2-1|TRBD2
CATSAGGDNEQFF
TGTGCCACCAGTGCGGGAGGGGACAATGAGCAGTTCTTC
>many|TRBV6-2/TRBV6-3|TRBJ2-7|TRBD2
CASSYGAGEQYF
TGTGCCAGCAGTTACGGAGCGGGGGAGCAGTACTTC
>NA|TRBV12-3/TRBV12-4|TRBJ1-2|TRBD1
CASSLGPTGGGGGYTF
TGTGCCAGCAGTTTAGGTCCGACAGGGGGCGGGGGGGGCTACACCTTC
>NA|TRBV12-3/TRBV12-4|TRBJ2-7|TRBD1
CASSFGRGTGLSEQYF
TGTGCCAGCAGTTTTGGGCGAGGGACAGGGCTATCCGAGCAGTACTTC
>many|TRBV29-1|TRBJ1-1|NA
CSVGSMNTEAFF
TGCAGCGTCGGGTCGATGAACACTGAAGCTTTCTTT
>many|TRBV5-6|TRBJ1-2|NA
CASSEGGGYTF
TGTGCCAGCAGCGAGGGCGGTGGCTACACCTTC
>few|TRBV29-1|TRBJ1-1|TRBD1
CSVDIQGAAFMPEAFF
TGCAGCGTTGATATCCAGGGGGCCGCATTTATGCCTGAAGCTTTCTTT
>few|TRBV2|TRBJ1-4|NA
CASRRSLNEKLFF
TGTGCCAGCAGAAGGAGCCTTAATGAAAAACTGTTTTTT
>many|TRBV6-5|TRBJ2-3|NA
CASSYRALTDTQYF
TGTGCCAGCAGTTACCGGGCCCTCACAGATACGCAGTATTTT
>many|TRBV7-6|TRBJ2-3|TRBD2
CASSLNLAADTQYF
TGTGCCAGCAGCTTAAACCTAGCGGCAGATACGCAGTATTTT
>NA|TRBV4-1|TRBJ1-4|NA
CASSQDSRPGTNEKLFF
TGCGCCAGCAGCCAAGATAGCCGGCCAGGCACTAATGAAAAACTGTTTTTT
>few|TRBV5-5|TRBJ2-7|NA
CASLLGEGTYEQYF
TGTGCCAGCCTCTTGGGAGAGGGAACCTACGAGCAGTACTTC
>few|TRBV7-2|TRBJ1-1|NA
CASSSIPGTMNTEAFF
TGTGCCAGCAGCTCCATCCCAGGTACGATGAACACTGAAGCTTTCTTT
>NA|TRBV28|TRBJ2-7|NA
CASSLWVRSFGSYEQYF
TGTGCCAGCAGTTTGTGGGTGAGGAGTTTTGGATCCTACGAGCAGTACTTC
>NA|TRBV6-2/TRBV6-3|TRBJ2-1|NA
CASSYRDKGYNEQFF
TGTGCCAGCAGTTACCGGGACAAGGGATACAATGAGCAGTTCTTC
>NA|TRBV7-9|TRBJ2-3|TRBD1
CASTPQGADTQYF
TGTGCCAGCACTCCGCAGGGGGCAGATACGCAGTATTTT
>few|TRBV5-1|TRBJ2-1|NA
CASSLASDNEQFF
TGCGCCAGCAGCTTGGCCAGCGACAATGAGCAGTTCTTC
>few|TRBV20-1|TRBJ1-4|NA
CSARIEGMWEKLFF
TGCAGTGCTAGGATCGAGGGGATGTGGGAAAAACTGTTTTTT
>few|TRBV11-1|TRBJ2-1|NA
CASSLGRVWDSRPNEQFF
TGTGCCAGCAGCTTAGGAAGGGTTTGGGACTCCCGGCCCAATGAGCAGTTCTTC
>many|TRBV7-9|TRBJ1-2|NA
CASFGDRVENYGYTF
TGTGCCAGCTTTGGGGACCGGGTCGAAAACTATGGCTACACCTTC
>few|TRBV12-3/TRBV12-4|TRBJ2-2|TRBD1
CASRRPGQGVTGELFF
TGTGCCAGCAGAAGACCGGGACAGGGGGTCACCGGGGAGCTGTTTTTT